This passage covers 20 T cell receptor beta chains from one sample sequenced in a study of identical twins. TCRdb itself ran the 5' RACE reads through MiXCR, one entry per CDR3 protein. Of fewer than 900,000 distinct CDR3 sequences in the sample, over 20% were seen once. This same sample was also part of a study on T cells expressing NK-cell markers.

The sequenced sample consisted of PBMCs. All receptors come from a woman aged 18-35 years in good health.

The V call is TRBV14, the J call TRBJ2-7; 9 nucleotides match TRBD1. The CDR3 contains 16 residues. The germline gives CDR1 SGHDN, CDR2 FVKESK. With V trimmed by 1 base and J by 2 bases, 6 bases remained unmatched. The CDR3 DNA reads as TGTGCCAGCAGCCAAGCCCCCGGGACAGGGACCTACGAGCAGTACTTC. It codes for CASSQAPGTGTYEQYF.

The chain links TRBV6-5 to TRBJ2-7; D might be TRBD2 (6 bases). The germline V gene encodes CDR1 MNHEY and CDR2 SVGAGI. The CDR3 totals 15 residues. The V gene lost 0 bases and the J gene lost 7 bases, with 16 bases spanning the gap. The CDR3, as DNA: TGTGCCAGCAGTTACTCGAGGGGAGGCTCCCTGGAGCAGTACTTC. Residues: CASSYSRGGSLEQYF.

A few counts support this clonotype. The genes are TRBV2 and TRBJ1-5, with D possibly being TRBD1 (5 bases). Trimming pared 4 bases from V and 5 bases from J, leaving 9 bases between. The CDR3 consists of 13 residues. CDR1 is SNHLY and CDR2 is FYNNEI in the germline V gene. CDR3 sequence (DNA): TGTGCCAGCAGTGTGGAGGGGTATCAGCCCCAGCATTTT. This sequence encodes CASSVEGYQPQHF.

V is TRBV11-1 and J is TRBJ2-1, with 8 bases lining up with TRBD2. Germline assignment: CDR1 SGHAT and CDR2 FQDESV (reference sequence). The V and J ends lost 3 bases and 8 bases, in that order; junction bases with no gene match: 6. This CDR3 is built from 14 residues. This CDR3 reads CASSFRGGRDEQFF. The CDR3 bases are TGTGCCAGCAGCTTTCGGGGGGGCCGGGATGAGCAGTTCTTC.

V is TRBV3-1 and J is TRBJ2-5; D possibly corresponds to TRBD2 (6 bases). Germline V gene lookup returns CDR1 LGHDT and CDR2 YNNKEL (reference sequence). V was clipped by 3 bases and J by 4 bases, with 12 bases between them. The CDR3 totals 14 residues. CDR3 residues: CASSQAGSSETQYF. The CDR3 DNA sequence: TGTGCCAGCAGCCAGGCGGGAAGTTCAGAGACCCAGTACTTC.

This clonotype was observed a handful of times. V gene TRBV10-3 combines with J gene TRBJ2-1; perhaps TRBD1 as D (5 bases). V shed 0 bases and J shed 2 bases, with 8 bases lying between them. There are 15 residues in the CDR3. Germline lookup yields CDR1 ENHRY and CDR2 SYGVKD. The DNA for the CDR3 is TGTGCCATCAGTGAGTCTGGGGCCCCCTACAATGAGCAGTTCTTC. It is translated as CAISESGAPYNEQFF.

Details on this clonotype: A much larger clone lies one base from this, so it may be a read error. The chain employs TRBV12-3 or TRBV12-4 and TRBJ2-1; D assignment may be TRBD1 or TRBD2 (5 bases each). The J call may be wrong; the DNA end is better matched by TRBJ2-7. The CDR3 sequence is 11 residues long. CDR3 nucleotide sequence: TGTGCCAGCAGCCCACGGGACGTACAGTACTTC. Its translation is CASSPRDVQYF.

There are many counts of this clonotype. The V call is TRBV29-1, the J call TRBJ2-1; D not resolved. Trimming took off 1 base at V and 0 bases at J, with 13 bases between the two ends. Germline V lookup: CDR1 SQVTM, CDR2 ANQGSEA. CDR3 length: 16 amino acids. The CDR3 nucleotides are TGCAGCGTTGAAGGAGGAAGGTCGAACTCCTACAATGAGCAGTTCTTC. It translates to CSVEGGRSNSYNEQFF.

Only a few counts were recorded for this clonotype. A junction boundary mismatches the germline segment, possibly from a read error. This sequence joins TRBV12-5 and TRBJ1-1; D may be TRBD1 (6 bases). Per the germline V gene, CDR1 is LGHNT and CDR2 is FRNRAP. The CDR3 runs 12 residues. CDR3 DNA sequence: TGTGCTAGTGTTTTGAGGGGGGATGAAGCTTTCTTT. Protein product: CASVLRGDEAFF.

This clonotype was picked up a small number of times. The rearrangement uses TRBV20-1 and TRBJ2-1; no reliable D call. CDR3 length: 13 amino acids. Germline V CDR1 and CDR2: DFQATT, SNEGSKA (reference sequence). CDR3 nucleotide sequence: TGCAGCCTCCTCCGGCCATCCTACAATGAGCAGTTCTTC. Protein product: CSLLRPSYNEQFF.

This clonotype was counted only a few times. In DNA form, the CDR3 reads TGTGCCAGCAGCGTAGGGCAACCGGGACGGCTACTCTCTGGGGCCAACGTCCTGACTTTC. Residues: CASSVGQPGRLLSGANVLTF. The gene calls are TRBV5-6 and TRBJ2-6; D might be TRBD1 or TRBD2, each matching 5 bases. CDR3 size: 20 residues. The V end lost 4 bases, the J end lost 0 bases, and 23 bases lay between the germline ends. Looked up from germline, CDR1 is SGHDT and CDR2 is YYEEEE.

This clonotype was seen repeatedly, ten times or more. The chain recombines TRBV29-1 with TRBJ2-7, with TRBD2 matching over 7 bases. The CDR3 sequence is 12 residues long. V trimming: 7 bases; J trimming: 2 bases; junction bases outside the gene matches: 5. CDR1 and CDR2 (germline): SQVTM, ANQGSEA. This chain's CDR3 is CSALSGAYEQYF. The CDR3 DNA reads TGCAGCGCCTTAAGCGGGGCCTACGAGCAGTACTTC.

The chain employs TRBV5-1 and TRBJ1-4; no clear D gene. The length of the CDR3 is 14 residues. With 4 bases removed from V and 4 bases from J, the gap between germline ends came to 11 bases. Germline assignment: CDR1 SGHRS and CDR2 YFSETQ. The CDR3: CASSTDGNNEKLFF. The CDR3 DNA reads TGCGCCAGCAGCACGGACGGGAATAATGAAAAACTGTTTTTT.

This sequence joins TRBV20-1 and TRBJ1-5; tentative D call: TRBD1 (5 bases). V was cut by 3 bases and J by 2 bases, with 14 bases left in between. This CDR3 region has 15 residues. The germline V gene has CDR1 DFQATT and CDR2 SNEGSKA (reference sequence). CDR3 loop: CSASVGVVGNQPQHF. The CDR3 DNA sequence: TGCAGTGCTAGTGTAGGGGTCGTAGGCAATCAGCCCCAGCATTTT.

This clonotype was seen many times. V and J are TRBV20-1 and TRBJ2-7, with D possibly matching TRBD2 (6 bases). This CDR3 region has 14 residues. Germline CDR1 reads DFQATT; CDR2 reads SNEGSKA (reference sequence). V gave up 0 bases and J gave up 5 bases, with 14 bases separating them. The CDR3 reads CSARDPRTNHEQYF. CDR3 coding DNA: TGCAGTGCTAGAGACCCTCGGACTAACCACGAGCAGTACTTC.

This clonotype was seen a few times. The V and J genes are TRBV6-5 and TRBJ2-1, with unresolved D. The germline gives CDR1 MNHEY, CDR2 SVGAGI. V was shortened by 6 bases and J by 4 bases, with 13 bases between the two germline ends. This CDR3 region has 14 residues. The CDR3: CASRLEGGYNEQFF. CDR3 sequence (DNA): TGTGCCAGCAGATTAGAAGGCGGATACAATGAGCAGTTCTTC.

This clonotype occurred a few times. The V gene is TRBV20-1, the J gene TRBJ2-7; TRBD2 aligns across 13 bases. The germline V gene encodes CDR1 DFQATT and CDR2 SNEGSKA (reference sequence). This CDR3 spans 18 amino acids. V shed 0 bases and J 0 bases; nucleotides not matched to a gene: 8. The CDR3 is CSARDLLAGGLASYEQYF. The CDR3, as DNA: TGCAGTGCTAGAGATTTACTAGCGGGAGGGTTAGCCTCCTACGAGCAGTACTTC.

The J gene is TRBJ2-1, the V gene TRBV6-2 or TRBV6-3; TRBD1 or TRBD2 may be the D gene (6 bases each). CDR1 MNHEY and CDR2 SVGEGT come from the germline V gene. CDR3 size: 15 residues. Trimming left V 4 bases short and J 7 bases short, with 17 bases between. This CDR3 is CASSSQGTLGNEQFF. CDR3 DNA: TGTGCCAGCAGTTCCCAGGGGACTTTGGGAAATGAGCAGTTCTTC.

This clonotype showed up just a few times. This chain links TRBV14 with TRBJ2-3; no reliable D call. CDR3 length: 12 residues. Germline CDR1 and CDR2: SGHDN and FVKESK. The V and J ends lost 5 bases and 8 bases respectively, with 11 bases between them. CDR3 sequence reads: CASSSHSGTQYF. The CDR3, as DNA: TGTGCCAGCAGCTCCCATTCGGGTACGCAGTATTTT. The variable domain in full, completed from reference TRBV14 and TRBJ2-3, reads EAGVTQFPSHSVIEKGQTVTLRCDPISGHDNLYWYRRVMGKEIKFLLHFVKESKQDESGMPNNRFLAERTGGTYSTLKVQPAELEDSGVYFCASSSHSGTQYFGPGTRLTVL.

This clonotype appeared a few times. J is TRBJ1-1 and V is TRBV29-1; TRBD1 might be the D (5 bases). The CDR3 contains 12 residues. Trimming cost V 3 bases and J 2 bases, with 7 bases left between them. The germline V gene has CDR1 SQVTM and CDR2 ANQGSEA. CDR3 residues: CSVDGGNTEAFF. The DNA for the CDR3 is TGCAGCGTTGATGGGGGAAACACTGAAGCTTTCTTT.